This TCR beta chain was recorded in a study of cytomegalovirus exposure and HLA in healthy donors. V lost 1 base and J lost 3, with 10 bases in between. Looked up from germline, CDR1 is SGHRS and CDR2 is YFSETQ. CDR3 length equals 14 residues. Study-wide results and limits: Three chains linked to CMV were shown in vitro to be specific for CMV antigens. For cytomegalovirus status, the classifier reportedly gave diagnoses with high specificity and sensitivity.

Assay used: immunoSEQ multiplex PCR; TCRdb lists only in-frame clones, some missing. Of over 150,000 clones in the sample, 70% to 90% were seen once. Details on this clone: Its antigen is unidentified. Other DNA sequences in the same sample also yield this CDR3.

This receptor was identified in a man between 18 and 35 years old in good health and CMV-seropositive. Material for sequencing was PBMCs. V and J are TRBV5-1 and TRBJ1-2, with TRBD1 as a possible D gene (5 bases). CDR3 bases: TGCGCCAGCAGCTTGACCAGGGCAGACTATGGCTACACCTTC. Its protein is CASSLTRADYGYTF. Complete variable domain (other parts from reference TRBV5-1 and TRBJ1-2): KAGVTQTPRYLIKTRGQQVTLSCSPISGHRSVSWYQQTPGQGLQFLFEYFSETQRNKGNFPGRFSGRQFSNSRSEMNVSTLELGDSALYLCASSLTRADYGYTFGSGTRLTVV.